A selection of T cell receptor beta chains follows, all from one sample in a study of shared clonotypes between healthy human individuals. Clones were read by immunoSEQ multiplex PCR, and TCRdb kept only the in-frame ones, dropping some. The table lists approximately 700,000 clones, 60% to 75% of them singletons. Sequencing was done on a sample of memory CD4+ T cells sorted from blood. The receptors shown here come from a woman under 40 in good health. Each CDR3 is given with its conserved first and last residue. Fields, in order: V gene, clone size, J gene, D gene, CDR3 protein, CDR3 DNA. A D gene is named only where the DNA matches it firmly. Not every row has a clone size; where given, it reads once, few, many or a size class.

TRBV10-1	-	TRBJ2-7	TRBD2	CASSDSLAGGEQYF	TGCGCCAGCAGTGATTCCTTAGCGGGAGGCGAGCAGTACTTC
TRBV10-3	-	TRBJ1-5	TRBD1	CAISEWDRGSNQPQHF	TGTGCCATCAGTGAGTGGGACAGGGGAAGCAATCAGCCCCAGCATTTT
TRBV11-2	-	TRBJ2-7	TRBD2	CASGTQRDYYEQYF	TGTGCCAGCGGAACCCAGCGGGACTACTACGAGCAGTACTTC
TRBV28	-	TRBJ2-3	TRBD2	CASSLGLAGFTDTQYF	TGTGCCAGCAGTTTAGGACTAGCGGGATTCACAGATACGCAGTATTTT
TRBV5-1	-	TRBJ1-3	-	CASSSGTSGNTIYF	TGCGCCAGCAGCTCGGGCACGTCTGGAAACACCATATATTTT
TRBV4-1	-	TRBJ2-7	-	CASSPIWRDGNTYEQYF	TGCGCCAGCAGCCCCATTTGGAGGGATGGAAATACCTACGAGCAGTACTTC
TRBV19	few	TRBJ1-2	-	CASRPADSRYGYTF	TGTGCCAGTAGACCAGCGGACAGCCGCTATGGCTACACCTTC
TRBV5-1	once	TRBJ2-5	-	CASSLGQQQETQYF	TGCGCCAGCAGCTTGGGGCAGCAACAAGAGACCCAGTACTTC
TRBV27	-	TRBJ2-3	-	CASSLERGTDTQYF	TGTGCCAGCAGTTTGGAGCGGGGCACAGATACGCAGTATTTT
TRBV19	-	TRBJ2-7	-	CASSTARQGAYEQYF	TGTGCCAGTAGTACAGCGCGGCAGGGAGCCTACGAGCAGTACTTC
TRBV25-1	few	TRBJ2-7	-	CASSEDLYEQYF	TGTGCCAGCAGTGAGGACCTCTACGAGCAGTACTTC
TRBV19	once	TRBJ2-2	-	CASSTAGPLLGTGELFF	TGTGCCAGTAGTACCGCCGGGCCCCTTCTGGGCACCGGGGAGCTGTTTTTT
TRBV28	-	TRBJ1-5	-	CASSPPLPRGDQPQHF	TGTGCCAGCAGTCCCCCCCTCCCCAGGGGCGACCAGCCCCAGCATTTT
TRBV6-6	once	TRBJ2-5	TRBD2	CAGRRGDRETQYF	TGTGCCGGGCGTCGGGGGGATCGGGAGACCCAGTACTTC
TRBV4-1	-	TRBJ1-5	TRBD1	CASGTQGAGNQPQHF	TGCGCCAGCGGTACACAGGGGGCTGGCAATCAGCCCCAGCATTTT
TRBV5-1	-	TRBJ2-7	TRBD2	CASSTGLAATYEQYF	TGCGCCAGCAGCACAGGACTAGCGGCCACCTACGAGCAGTACTTC
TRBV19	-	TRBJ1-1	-	CASSPKSPGSEAFF	TGTGCCAGTAGTCCGAAATCCCCCGGGTCTGAAGCTTTCTTT
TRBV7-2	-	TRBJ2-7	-	CASSLGRSSYEQYF	TGTGCCAGCAGCTTAGGGCGGAGCTCCTACGAGCAGTACTTC
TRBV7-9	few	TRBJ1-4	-	CASSLGVVENEKLFF	TGTGCCAGCAGCTTAGGAGTCGTGGAGAATGAAAAACTGTTTTTT
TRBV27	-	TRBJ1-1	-	CASRGPRGTEAFF	TGTGCCAGCAGGGGCCCTAGAGGCACTGAAGCTTTCTTT
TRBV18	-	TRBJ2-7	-	CASSPGTGAVEQYF	TGTGCCAGCTCACCGGGGACGGGGGCGGTCGAGCAGTACTTC
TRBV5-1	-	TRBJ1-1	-	CASSSGARGDTEAFF	TGCGCCAGCAGCTCGGGGGCCCGAGGGGACACTGAAGCTTTCTTT
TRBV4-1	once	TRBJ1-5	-	CASSQTNSNQPQHF	TGCGCCAGCAGCCAAACAAATAGCAATCAGCCCCAGCATTTT
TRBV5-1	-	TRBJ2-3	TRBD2	CASSKLAGADDTQYF	TGCGCCAGCAGCAAACTAGCGGGAGCGGATGATACGCAGTATTTT
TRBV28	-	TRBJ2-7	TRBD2	CASSIRLAGVYEQYF	TGTGCCAGCAGTATCCGACTAGCGGGAGTATACGAGCAGTACTTC
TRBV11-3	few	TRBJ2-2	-	CASSSGTVGAGELFF	TGTGCCAGCAGCTCCGGAACAGTCGGAGCCGGGGAGCTGTTTTTT
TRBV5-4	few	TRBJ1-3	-	CASSLGGSGFSGNTIYF	TGTGCCAGCAGCTTAGGAGGTTCCGGGTTTTCGGGAAACACCATATATTTT
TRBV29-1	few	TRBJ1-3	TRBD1	CSYATGNVGNTIYF	TGCAGCTACGCGACAGGGAACGTTGGAAACACCATATATTTT
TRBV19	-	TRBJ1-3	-	CASRPGSHSGNTIYF	TGTGCCAGTAGACCAGGGTCCCACTCTGGAAACACCATATATTTT
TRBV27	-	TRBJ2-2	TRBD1	CASKDRTGGGELFF	TGTGCCAGCAAAGACAGGACAGGAGGCGGGGAGCTGTTTTTT
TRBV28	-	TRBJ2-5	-	CASSSLVRSRETQYF	TGTGCCAGCAGTTCCCTCGTGCGGTCGCGAGAGACCCAGTACTTC
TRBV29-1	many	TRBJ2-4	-	CSVESGTQNIQYF	TGCAGCGTTGAATCCGGAACCCAAAACATTCAGTACTTC
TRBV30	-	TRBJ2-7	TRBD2	CARSGTGGREQYF	TGTGCCCGGTCCGGGACGGGAGGGCGCGAGCAGTACTTC
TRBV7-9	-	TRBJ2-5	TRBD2	CASSLTWTSGSGETQYF	TGTGCCAGCAGCTTAACATGGACTAGCGGGAGTGGGGAGACCCAGTACTTC
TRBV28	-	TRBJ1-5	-	CASSSNPTQPQHF	TGTGCCAGCAGTTCCAACCCGACCCAGCCCCAGCATTTT
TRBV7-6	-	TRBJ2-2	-	CASSFFEAGELFF	TGTGCCAGCAGCTTTTTTGAAGCCGGGGAGCTGTTTTTT
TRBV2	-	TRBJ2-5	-	CASSDEGHQETQYF	TGTGCCAGCAGTGACGAAGGACACCAAGAGACCCAGTACTTC
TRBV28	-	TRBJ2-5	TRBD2	CALQPLAGEGGTQYF	TGTGCCCTCCAGCCCCTAGCGGGAGAGGGGGGGACCCAGTACTTC
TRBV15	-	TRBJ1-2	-	CATSRELNYGYTF	TGTGCCACCAGCAGAGAGCTTAACTATGGCTACACCTTC
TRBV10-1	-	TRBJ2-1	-	CASSDSGFDEQFF	TGCGCCAGCAGTGACTCAGGGTTCGATGAGCAGTTCTTC
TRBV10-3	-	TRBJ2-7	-	CAISSQQGGNEQYF	TGTGCCATCAGTTCCCAACAGGGAGGGAACGAGCAGTACTTC
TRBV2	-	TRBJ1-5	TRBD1	CASKGQGNQPQHF	TGTGCCAGCAAGGGACAGGGAAATCAGCCCCAGCATTTT
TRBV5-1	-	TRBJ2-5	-	CASSLGNWETQYF	TGCGCCAGCAGCTTGGGGAATTGGGAGACCCAGTACTTC
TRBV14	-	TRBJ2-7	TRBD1	CAITGGMGYEQYF	TGTGCCATCACAGGGGGCATGGGATACGAGCAGTACTTC
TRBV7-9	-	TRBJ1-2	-	CASSQSQGSYTF	TGTGCCAGCAGCCAAAGTCAAGGGAGCTACACCTTC
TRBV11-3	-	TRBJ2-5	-	CASSLGDGGQETQYF	TGTGCCAGCAGCTTAGGGGACGGAGGGCAGGAGACCCAGTACTTC
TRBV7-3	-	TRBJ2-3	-	CASSPTPGTDTQYF	TGTGCCAGCAGCCCGACTCCCGGCACAGATACGCAGTATTTT
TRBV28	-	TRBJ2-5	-	CASTKSGRQETQYF	TGTGCCAGCACCAAATCAGGGCGCCAAGAGACCCAGTACTTC
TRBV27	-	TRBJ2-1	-	CASSGWNPKYNEQFF	TGTGCCAGCAGTGGGTGGAATCCCAAGTACAATGAGCAGTTCTTC
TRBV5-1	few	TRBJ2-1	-	CASSLQREGGLQQFF	TGCGCCAGCAGCTTACAACGCGAAGGCGGACTGCAGCAGTTCTTC